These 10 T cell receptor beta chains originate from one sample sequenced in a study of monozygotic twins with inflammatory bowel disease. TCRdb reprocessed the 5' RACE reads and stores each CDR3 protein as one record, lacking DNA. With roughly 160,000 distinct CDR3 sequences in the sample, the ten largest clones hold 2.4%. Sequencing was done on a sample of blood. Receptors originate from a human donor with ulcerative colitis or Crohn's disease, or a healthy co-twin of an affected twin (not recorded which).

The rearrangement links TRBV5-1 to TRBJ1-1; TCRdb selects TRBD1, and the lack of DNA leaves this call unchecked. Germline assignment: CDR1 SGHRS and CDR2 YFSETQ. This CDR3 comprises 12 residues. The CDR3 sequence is CASTKNRIEAFF.

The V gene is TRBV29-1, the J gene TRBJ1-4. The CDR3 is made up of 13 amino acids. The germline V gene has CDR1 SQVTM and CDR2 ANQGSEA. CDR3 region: CSVEIGVPEKLFF.

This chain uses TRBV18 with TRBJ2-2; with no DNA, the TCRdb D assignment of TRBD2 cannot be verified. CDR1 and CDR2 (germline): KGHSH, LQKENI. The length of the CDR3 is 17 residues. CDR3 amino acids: CASSPQRLAGETGELFF.

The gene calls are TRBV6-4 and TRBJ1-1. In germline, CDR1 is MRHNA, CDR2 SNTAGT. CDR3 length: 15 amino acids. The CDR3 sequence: CASRRTFLQDTEAFF.

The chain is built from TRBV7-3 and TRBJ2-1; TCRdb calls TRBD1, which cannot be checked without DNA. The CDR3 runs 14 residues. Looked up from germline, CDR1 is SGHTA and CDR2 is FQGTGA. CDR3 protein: CASSLRDRRNEQFF.

This CDR3 is CATSRPDNEQFF. The rearrangement links TRBV15 to TRBJ2-1; lacking DNA, the TRBD1 call made by TCRdb goes unchecked. This CDR3 has 12 residues. CDR1 and CDR2 from the germline V gene are LNHNV and YYDKDF (reference sequence).

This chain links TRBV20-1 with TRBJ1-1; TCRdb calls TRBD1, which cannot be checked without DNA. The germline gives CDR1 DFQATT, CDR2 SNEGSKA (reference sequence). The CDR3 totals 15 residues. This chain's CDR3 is CSARDWDREATEAFF.

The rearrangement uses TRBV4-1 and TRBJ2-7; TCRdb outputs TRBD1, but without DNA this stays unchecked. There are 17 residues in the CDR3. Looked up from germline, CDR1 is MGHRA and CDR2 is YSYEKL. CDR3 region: CASSQEPTRRDSYEQYF.

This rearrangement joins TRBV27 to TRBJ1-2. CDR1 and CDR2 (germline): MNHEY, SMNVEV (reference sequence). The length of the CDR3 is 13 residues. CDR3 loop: CAGRRLAAYGYTF.

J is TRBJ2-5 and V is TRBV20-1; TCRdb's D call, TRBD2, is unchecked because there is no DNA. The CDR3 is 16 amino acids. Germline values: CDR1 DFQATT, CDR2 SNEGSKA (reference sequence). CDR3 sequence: CSARNEWPGGAETQYF.